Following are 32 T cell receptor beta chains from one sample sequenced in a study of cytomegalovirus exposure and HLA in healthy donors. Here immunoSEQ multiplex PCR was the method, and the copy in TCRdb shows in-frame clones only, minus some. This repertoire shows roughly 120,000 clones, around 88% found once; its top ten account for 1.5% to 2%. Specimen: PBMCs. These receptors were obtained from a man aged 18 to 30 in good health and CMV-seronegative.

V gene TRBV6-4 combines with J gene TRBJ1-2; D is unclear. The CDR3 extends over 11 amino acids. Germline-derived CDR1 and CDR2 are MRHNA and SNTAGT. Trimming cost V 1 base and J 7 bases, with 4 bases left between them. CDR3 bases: TGTGCCAGCAGTGACTTCTTTGGCTACACCTTC. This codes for CASSDFFGYTF.

CDR3 bases: TGTGCCAGCAGGGCGACACAGAGCTCCTACAATGAGCAGTTCTTC. Amino acid sequence: CASRATQSSYNEQFF. V gene TRBV6-4 combines with J gene TRBJ2-1; D is uncertain. Germline values: CDR1 MRHNA, CDR2 SNTAGT. V gave up 6 bases and J gave up 0 bases, with 12 bases separating them. The CDR3 totals 15 residues.

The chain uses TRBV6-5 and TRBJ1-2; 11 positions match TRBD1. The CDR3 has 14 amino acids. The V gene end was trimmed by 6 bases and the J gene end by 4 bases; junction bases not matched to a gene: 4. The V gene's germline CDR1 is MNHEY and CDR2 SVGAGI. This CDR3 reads CASSHGTGGYGYTF. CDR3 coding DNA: TGTGCCAGCAGCCATGGGACAGGGGGCTATGGCTACACCTTC.

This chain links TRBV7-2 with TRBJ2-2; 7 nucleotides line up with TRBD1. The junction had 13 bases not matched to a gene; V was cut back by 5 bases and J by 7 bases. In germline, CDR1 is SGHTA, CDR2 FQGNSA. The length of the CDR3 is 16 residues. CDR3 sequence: CASSRQGTTIGGELFF. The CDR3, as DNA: TGTGCCAGCAGCCGACAGGGCACTACTATCGGCGGGGAGCTGTTTTTT.

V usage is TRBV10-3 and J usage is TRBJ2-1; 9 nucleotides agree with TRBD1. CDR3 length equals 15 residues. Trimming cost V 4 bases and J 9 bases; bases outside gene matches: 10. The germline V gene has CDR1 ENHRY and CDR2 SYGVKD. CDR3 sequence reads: CAISALGQGRGEQFF. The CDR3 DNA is TGTGCCATCAGTGCCCTCGGACAGGGGAGGGGTGAGCAGTTCTTC.

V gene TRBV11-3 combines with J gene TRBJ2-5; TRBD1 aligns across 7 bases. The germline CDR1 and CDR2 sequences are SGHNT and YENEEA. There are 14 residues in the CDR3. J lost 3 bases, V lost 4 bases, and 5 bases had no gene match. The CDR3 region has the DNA TGTGCCAGCAGCTACCGACAGGGCAAAGAGACCCAGTACTTC. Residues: CASSYRQGKETQYF.

The CDR3 bases are TGTGCCTGTATCTGGCGGGAGAACTACGAGCAGTACTTC. It is translated as CACIWRENYEQYF. This chain uses TRBV30 with TRBJ2-7, with 7 bases matching TRBD2. The junction had 8 bases not matched to a gene; V was cut back by 6 bases and J by 3 bases. CDR1 is GTSNPN and CDR2 is SVGIG in the germline V gene (reference sequence). CDR3 length: 13 residues.

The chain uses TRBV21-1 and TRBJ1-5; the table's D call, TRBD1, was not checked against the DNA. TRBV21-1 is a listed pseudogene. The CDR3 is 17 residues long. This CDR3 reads CASSKGQKTNSNQPQHF. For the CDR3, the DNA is TGTGCCAGCAGCAAAGGTCAGAAAACCAATAGCAATCAGCCCCAGCATTTT.

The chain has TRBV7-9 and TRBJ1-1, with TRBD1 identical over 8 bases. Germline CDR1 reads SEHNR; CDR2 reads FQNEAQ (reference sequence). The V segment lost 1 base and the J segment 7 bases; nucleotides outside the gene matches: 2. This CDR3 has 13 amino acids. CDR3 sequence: CASSLGQGYEAFF. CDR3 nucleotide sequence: TGTGCCAGCAGCTTAGGACAGGGGTATGAAGCTTTCTTT.

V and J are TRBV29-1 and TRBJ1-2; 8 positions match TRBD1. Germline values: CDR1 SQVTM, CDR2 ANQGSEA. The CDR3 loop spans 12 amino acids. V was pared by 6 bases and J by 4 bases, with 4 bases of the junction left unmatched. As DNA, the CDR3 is TGCAGCGTCAGGACAGGGCCCTATGGCTACACCTTC. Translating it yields CSVRTGPYGYTF.

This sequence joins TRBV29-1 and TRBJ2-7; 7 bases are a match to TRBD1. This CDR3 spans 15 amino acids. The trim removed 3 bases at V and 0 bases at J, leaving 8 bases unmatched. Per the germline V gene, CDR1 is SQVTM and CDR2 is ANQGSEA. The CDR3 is CSVDIGTASSYEQYF. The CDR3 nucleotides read TGCAGCGTTGATATTGGGACAGCCAGCTCCTACGAGCAGTACTTC.

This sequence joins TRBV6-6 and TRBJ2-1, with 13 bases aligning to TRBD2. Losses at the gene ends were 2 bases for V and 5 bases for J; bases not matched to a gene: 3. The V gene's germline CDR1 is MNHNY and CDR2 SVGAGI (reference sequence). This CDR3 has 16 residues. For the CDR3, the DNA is TGTGCCAGCAGTTACACTAGCGGGGGGGCGGACAATGAGCAGTTCTTC. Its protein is CASSYTSGGADNEQFF.

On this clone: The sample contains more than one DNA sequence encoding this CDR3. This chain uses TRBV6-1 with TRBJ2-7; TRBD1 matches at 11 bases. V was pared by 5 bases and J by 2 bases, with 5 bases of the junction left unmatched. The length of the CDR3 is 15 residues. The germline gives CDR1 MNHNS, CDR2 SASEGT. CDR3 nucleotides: TGTGCCAGCAGTCCCGGACAGGGGGCGACCTACGAGCAGTACTTC. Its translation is CASSPGQGATYEQYF.

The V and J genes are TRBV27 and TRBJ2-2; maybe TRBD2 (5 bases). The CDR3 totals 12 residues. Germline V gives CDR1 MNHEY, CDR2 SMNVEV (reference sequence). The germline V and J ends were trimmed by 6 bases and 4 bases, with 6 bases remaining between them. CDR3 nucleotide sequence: TGTGCCAGCAGACGGGGCACCGGGGAGCTGTTTTTT. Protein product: CASRRGTGELFF.

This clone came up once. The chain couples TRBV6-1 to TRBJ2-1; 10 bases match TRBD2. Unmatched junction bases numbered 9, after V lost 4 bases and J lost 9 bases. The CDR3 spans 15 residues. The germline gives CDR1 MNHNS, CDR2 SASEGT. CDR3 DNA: TGTGCCAGCAGTGTGGGAACTAGCGGGATAAGTGAGCAGTTCTTC. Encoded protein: CASSVGTSGISEQFF.

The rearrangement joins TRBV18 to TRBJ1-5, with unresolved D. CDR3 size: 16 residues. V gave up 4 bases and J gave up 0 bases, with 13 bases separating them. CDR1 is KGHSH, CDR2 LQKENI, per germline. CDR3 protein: CASSQERADSNQPQHF. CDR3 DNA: TGTGCCAGCTCACAGGAGCGTGCGGATAGCAATCAGCCCCAGCATTTT.

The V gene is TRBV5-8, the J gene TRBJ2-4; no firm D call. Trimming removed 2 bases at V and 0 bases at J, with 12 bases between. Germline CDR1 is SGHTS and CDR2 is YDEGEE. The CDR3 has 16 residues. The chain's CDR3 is CASSFFLGLAKNIQYF. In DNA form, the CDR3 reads TGTGCCAGCAGCTTCTTTCTGGGCCTAGCCAAAAACATTCAGTACTTC. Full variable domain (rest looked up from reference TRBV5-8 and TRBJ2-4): EAGVTQSPTHLIKTRGQQATLRCSPISGHTSVYWYQQALGLGLQFLLWYDEGEERNRGNFPPRFSGRQFPNYSSELNVNALELEDSALYLCASSFFLGLAKNIQYFGAGTRLSVL.

This chain's CDR3 is CASSRLLDSSGNTIYF. CDR3 DNA: TGTGCCAGCTCACGTCTCCTAGACAGCTCTGGAAACACCATATATTTT. V is TRBV18 and J is TRBJ1-3; D is perhaps TRBD1 (5 bases). CDR3 length equals 16 residues. Germline assignment: CDR1 KGHSH and CDR2 LQKENI. The V end lost 4 bases, the J end lost 0 bases, and 13 bases lay between the germline ends. The entire variable domain, with the rest obtained from reference TRBV18 and TRBJ1-3, is as follows: NAGVMQNPRHLVRRRGQEARLRCSPMKGHSHVYWYRQLPEEGLKFMVYLQKENIIDESGMPKERFSAEFPKEGPSILRIQQVVRGDSAAYFCASSRLLDSSGNTIYFGEGSWLTVV.

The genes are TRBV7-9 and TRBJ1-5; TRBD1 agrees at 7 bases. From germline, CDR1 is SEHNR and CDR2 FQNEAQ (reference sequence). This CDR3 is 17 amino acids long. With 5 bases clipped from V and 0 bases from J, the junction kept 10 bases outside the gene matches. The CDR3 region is CASSRHRGTDSNQPQHF. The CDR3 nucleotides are TGTGCCAGCAGCCGACATAGGGGGACAGATAGCAATCAGCCCCAGCATTTT.

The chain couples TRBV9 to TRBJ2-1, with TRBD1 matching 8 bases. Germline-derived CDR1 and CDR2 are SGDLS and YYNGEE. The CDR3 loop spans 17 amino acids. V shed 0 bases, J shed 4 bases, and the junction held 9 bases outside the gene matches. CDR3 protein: CASSVAMLGTGYNEQFF. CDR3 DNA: TGTGCCAGCAGCGTAGCGATGCTTGGGACAGGATACAATGAGCAGTTCTTC.

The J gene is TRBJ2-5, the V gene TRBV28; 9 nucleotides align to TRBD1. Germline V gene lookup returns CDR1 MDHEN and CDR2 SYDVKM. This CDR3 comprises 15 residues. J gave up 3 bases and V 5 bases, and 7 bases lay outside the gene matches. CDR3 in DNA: TGTGCCAGCAGTCCGGGGACAGGGCTGGAAGAGACCCAGTACTTC. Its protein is CASSPGTGLEETQYF. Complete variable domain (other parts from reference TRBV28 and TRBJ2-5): DVKVTQSSRYLVKRTGEKVFLECVQDMDHENMFWYRQDPGLGLRLIYFSYDVKMKEKGDIPEGYSVSREKKERFSLILESASTNQTSMYLCASSPGTGLEETQYFGPGTRLLVL.

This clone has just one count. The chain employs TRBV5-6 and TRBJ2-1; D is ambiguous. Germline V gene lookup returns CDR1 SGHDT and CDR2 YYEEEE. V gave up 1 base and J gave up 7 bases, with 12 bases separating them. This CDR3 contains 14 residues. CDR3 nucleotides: TGTGCCAGCAGCTTGTTCAGTGCGGTGAATGAGCAGTTCTTC. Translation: CASSLFSAVNEQFF.

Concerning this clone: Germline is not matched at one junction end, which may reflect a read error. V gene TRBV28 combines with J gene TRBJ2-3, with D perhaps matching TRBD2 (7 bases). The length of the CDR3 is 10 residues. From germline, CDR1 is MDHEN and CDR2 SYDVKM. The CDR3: CASSFRGGHF. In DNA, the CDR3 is TGTGCCAGCAGTTTTAGGGGGGGGCATTTT. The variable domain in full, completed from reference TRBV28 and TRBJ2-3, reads DVKVTQSSRYLVKRTGEKVFLECVQDMDHENMFWYRQDPGLGLRLIYFSYDVKMKEKGDIPEGYSVSREKKERFSLILESASTNQTSMYLCASSFRGGHFGPGTRLTVL.

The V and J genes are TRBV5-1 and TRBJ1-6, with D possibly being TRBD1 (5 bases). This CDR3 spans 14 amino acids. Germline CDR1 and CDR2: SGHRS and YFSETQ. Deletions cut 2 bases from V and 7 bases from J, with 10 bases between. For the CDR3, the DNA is TGCGCCAGCAGCTTCCCGGGGGGGAATTCACCCCTCCACTTT. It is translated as CASSFPGGNSPLHF.

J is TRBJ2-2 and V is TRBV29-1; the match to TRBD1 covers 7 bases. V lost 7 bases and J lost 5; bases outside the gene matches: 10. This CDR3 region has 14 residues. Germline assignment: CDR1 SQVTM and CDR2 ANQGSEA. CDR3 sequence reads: CSGGTGVGTGELFF. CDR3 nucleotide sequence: TGCAGCGGCGGAACAGGGGTAGGGACCGGGGAGCTGTTTTTT.

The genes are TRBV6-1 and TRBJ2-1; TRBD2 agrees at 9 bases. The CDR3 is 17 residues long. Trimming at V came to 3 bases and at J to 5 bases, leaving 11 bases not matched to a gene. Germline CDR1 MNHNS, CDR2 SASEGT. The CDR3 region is CASSDRVNSGSHNEQFF. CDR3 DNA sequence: TGTGCCAGCAGTGATAGGGTGAATAGCGGGAGCCACAATGAGCAGTTCTTC.

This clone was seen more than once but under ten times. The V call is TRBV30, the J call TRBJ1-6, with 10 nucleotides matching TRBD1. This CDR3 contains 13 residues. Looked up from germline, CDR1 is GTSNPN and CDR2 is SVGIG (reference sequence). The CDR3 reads CAAGQGSNSPLHF. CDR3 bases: TGTGCTGCGGGACAGGGGAGTAATTCACCCCTCCACTTT.

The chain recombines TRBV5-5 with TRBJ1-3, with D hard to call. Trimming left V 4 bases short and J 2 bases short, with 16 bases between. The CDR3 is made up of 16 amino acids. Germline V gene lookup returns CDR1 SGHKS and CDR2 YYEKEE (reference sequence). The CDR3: CASSHDSSVTGNTIYF. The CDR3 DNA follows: TGTGCCAGCAGCCACGATTCATCAGTTACTGGAAACACCATATATTTT.

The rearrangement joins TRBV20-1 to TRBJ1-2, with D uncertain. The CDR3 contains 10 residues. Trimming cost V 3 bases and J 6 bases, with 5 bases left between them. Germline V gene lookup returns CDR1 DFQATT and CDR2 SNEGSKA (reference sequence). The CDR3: CSASADGYTF. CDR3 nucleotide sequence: TGCAGTGCTAGTGCGGATGGCTACACCTTC.

The CDR3 is CASSLGRGSSYEQYF. CDR3 DNA: TGTGCCAGCAGTTTAGGGCGGGGGAGCTCCTACGAGCAGTACTTC. V usage is TRBV27 and J usage is TRBJ2-7, with 7 bases identical to TRBD2. Per germline, CDR1 MNHEY and CDR2 SMNVEV (reference sequence). Trimming cost V 2 bases and J 0 bases; bases outside gene matches: 4. This CDR3 comprises 15 residues.

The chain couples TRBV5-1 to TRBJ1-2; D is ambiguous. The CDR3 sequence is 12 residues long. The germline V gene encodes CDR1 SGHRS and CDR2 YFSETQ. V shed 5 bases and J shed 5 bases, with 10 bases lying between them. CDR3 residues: CASREDSYGYTF. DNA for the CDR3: TGCGCCAGCAGAGAAGACTCATATGGCTACACCTTC.

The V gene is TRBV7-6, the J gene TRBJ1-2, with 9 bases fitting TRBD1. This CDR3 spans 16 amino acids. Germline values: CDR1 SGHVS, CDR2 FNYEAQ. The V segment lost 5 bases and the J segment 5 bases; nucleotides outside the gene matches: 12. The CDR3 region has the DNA TGTGCCAGCAGCCAGGGGCGGGACAGGGCAGAGTATGGCTACACCTTC. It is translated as CASSQGRDRAEYGYTF.